Listed here are 32 T cell receptor beta chains from one sample, sequenced in a study of blood T cell repertoires in COVID-19. Here immunoSEQ multiplex PCR was the method, and the copy in TCRdb shows in-frame clones only, minus some. The table lists tens of thousands of clones, 89% of them singletons, with 43% in the top ten. Sequencing used peripheral blood. These receptors originate from a woman aged 55-70 years with COVID-19, enrolled during active disease.

This clone was seen only once. The chain combines TRBV19 with TRBJ1-5; TRBD1 matches at 8 bases. The CDR3 has 15 residues. V was pared by 6 bases and J by 3 bases, with 7 bases of the junction left unmatched. Germline CDR1 reads LNHDA; CDR2 reads SQIVND (reference sequence). CDR3 sequence: CASSHRGGDNQPQHF. CDR3 bases: TGTGCCAGTAGCCACAGGGGGGGAGACAATCAGCCCCAGCATTTT.

The rearrangement uses TRBV5-1 and TRBJ1-5; the match to TRBD1 covers 7 bases. Germline trimming cut 2 bases from V and 6 bases from J; bases unmatched to any gene: 5. Germline-derived CDR1 and CDR2 are SGHRS and YFSETQ. CDR3 length: 14 residues. The CDR3 nucleotides read TGCGCCAGCAGCTTTACAGGGGTGGGTCAGCCCCAGCATTTT. Translated: CASSFTGVGQPQHF.

The chain uses TRBV4-1 and TRBJ2-1, with 11 nucleotides matching TRBD1. Germline loops: CDR1 MGHRA, CDR2 YSYEKL. There are 15 residues in the CDR3. The V and J ends lost 4 bases and 6 bases, in that order; junction bases with no gene match: 5. Written as DNA, the CDR3 is TGCGCCAGCAGCCCATCCGGGACAGGGGGCAATGAGCAGTTCTTC. Translation: CASSPSGTGGNEQFF.

The rearrangement uses TRBV18 and TRBJ2-3, with D maybe TRBD2 (6 bases). The CDR3 sequence is 15 residues long. The V gene's germline CDR1 is KGHSH and CDR2 LQKENI. Deletions cut 3 bases from V and 0 bases from J, with 10 bases between. DNA for the CDR3: TGTGCCAGCTCACCTCGTGGGGGGAGCACAGATACGCAGTATTTT. It yields the protein CASSPRGGSTDTQYF.

J is TRBJ2-5 and V is TRBV11-2, with 12 nucleotides matching TRBD2. There are 15 residues in the CDR3. The junction had 0 bases not matched to a gene; V was cut back by 0 bases and J by 4 bases. CDR1 is SGHAT and CDR2 is FQNNGV in the germline V gene. CDR3 nucleotides: TGTGCCAGCAGCTTAGAGACTAGCGGGGGAGAGACCCAGTACTTC. Amino acids: CASSLETSGGETQYF.

The rearrangement joins TRBV27 to TRBJ2-3; weak D call: TRBD1 (6 bases). Germline lookup yields CDR1 MNHEY and CDR2 SMNVEV (reference sequence). The CDR3 spans 17 residues. The V gene lost 2 bases and the J gene lost 5 bases, with 20 bases spanning the gap. As DNA, the CDR3 is TGTGCCAGCAGTTTAGGTTCGGGCAGGGGTGGAGGAGATACGCAGTATTTT. Protein product: CASSLGSGRGGGDTQYF.

The V gene is TRBV30, the J gene TRBJ2-3; the D gene is possibly TRBD1 (6 bases). The germline gives CDR1 GTSNPN, CDR2 SVGIG (reference sequence). The CDR3 totals 15 residues. The V end was cut by 0 bases, the J end by 1 base, with 11 bases between. The CDR3 nucleotides read TGTGCCTGGAGTGTAGGGGGTTTAGGCACAGATACGCAGTATTTT. Its translation: CAWSVGGLGTDTQYF.

The rearrangement uses TRBV7-9 and TRBJ1-6, with a possible D match to TRBD1 (6 bases). The V gene's germline CDR1 is SEHNR and CDR2 FQNEAQ (reference sequence). The length of the CDR3 is 16 residues. With 3 bases removed from V and 9 bases from J, the gap between germline ends came to 18 bases. The CDR3 bases are TGTGCCAGCAGCTTCCATAGACGGGGGGCGAGTTCACCCCTCCACTTT. It codes for CASSFHRRGASSPLHF.

The chain employs TRBV7-8 and TRBJ1-6; TRBD1 matches 7 bases. The CDR3 extends over 14 amino acids. Germline V lookup: CDR1 SGHVS, CDR2 FQNEAQ. The trim removed 1 base at V and 10 bases at J, leaving 4 bases unmatched. CDR3 sequence: CASSLVGTESPLHF. The CDR3 DNA sequence: TGTGCCAGCAGCTTAGTTGGGACAGAATCACCCCTCCACTTT.

The chain combines TRBV7-8 with TRBJ2-3; unclear D gene. CDR1 and CDR2 from the germline V gene are SGHVS and FQNEAQ. This CDR3 has 16 amino acids. Trimming took 0 bases from V and 4 from J, leaving 14 bases between them. The CDR3, as DNA: TGTGCCAGCAGCTTAGCGCTTGTGTTAGTTGCAGATACGCAGTATTTT. Its protein is CASSLALVLVADTQYF.

CDR3 sequence (DNA): TGCAGTGCTGTAGGGGGCCCCTACGAGCAGTACTTC. Encoded protein: CSAVGGPYEQYF. J is TRBJ2-7 and V is TRBV29-1; 7 bases agree with TRBD1. The V gene's germline CDR1 is SQVTM and CDR2 ANQGSEA. The CDR3 totals 12 residues.

The count of this clone is one. This chain connects TRBV10-2 to TRBJ2-1; the match to TRBD2 covers 8 bases. The germline V gene has CDR1 WSHSY and CDR2 SAAADI. There are 14 residues in the CDR3. V was clipped by 3 bases and J by 6 bases; unmatched bases: 4. CDR3 coding DNA: TGCGCCAGCAGTGATAGCGGGACTGGCAATGAGCAGTTCTTC. Translation gives CASSDSGTGNEQFF.

This chain uses TRBV4-3 with TRBJ2-1; a weak D match, TRBD1 (6 bases). V lost 0 bases, J lost 9 bases, and 18 bases lay in between. Looked up from germline, CDR1 is LGHNA and CDR2 is YSLEER. This CDR3 spans 16 amino acids. The CDR3 DNA is TGCGCCAGCAGCCAAGACTGGCCTCCAGGGGTCGGTGAGCAGTTCTTC. Translated, it gives CASSQDWPPGVGEQFF.

Concerning this clone: This sample also contains other DNA sequences that code for the same CDR3. The gene calls are TRBV27 and TRBJ2-7; D remains ambiguous. Trimming shortened V by 7 bases and J by 4 bases, and 8 bases separated the two germline ends. Germline values: CDR1 MNHEY, CDR2 SMNVEV (reference sequence). This CDR3 has 11 amino acids. CDR3 DNA: TGTGCCAGCACCTCCGGTTACGAGCAGTACTTC. As protein: CASTSGYEQYF.

This clone turned up a few times. The chain recombines TRBV18 with TRBJ1-5; maybe TRBD1 (5 bases). V shed 0 bases and J shed 7 bases, with 7 bases lying between them. The germline V gene encodes CDR1 KGHSH and CDR2 LQKENI. The CDR3 extends over 13 amino acids. The CDR3 is CASSPPKGQPQHF. Here the CDR3 DNA reads TGTGCCAGCTCACCACCGAAGGGGCAGCCCCAGCATTTT.

This clone occurred once. The rearrangement links TRBV7-8 to TRBJ1-3, with D perhaps matching TRBD1 (5 bases). The V end was cut by 0 bases, the J end by 1 base, with 10 bases between. This CDR3 spans 16 amino acids. Germline V gene sequence: CDR1 SGHVS, CDR2 FQNEAQ. CDR3 amino acids: CASSLARGESGNTIYF. The CDR3 nucleotides are TGTGCCAGCAGCTTAGCGCGGGGCGAGTCTGGAAACACCATATATTTT.

The CDR3 protein is CASGKIGGAGNEQFF. In DNA form, the CDR3 reads TGTGCCAGTGGCAAAATAGGGGGCGCGGGAAATGAGCAGTTCTTC. The rearrangement uses TRBV19 and TRBJ2-1; D perhaps matches TRBD1 (7 bases). Per germline, CDR1 LNHDA and CDR2 SQIVND (reference sequence). The CDR3 has 15 residues. Trimming cost V 8 bases and J 7 bases, with 21 bases left between them.

This clone has just a few counts. This chain uses TRBV27 with TRBJ2-6; 7 bases match TRBD1. Trimming removed 4 bases from V and 2 bases from J; junction bases left unmatched: 2. The CDR3 length is 15 residues. The germline gives CDR1 MNHEY, CDR2 SMNVEV (reference sequence). For the CDR3, the DNA is TGTGCCAGCAGTTCCCAGGGGGCTGGGGCCAACGTCCTGACTTTC. Its protein is CASSSQGAGANVLTF.

The chain is built from TRBV7-2 and TRBJ1-6; 9 nucleotides line up with TRBD1. V gave up 2 bases and J gave up 5 bases; unmatched junction bases: 7. The CDR3 runs to 17 residues. The V gene's germline CDR1 is SGHTA and CDR2 FQGNSA. CDR3: CASSLLSGTGNNSPLHF. DNA of the CDR3: TGTGCCAGCAGCTTACTTTCCGGGACAGGGAATAATTCACCCCTCCACTTT.

This clone was observed once. The chain employs TRBV5-5 and TRBJ2-1; D perhaps matches TRBD2 (5 bases). This CDR3 has 16 residues. The V end was cut by 0 bases, the J end by 0 bases, with 10 bases between. In germline, CDR1 is SGHKS, CDR2 YYEKEE (reference sequence). CDR3 sequence reads: CASSLEGGGSYNEQFF. For the CDR3, the DNA is TGTGCCAGCAGCTTGGAGGGTGGAGGCTCCTACAATGAGCAGTTCTTC. Full variable domain (missing parts from reference TRBV5-5 and TRBJ2-1): DAGVTQSPTHLIKTRGQQVTLRCSPISGHKSVSWYQQVLGQGPQFIFQYYEKEERGRGNFPDRFSARQFPNYSSELNVNALLLGDSALYLCASSLEGGGSYNEQFFGPGTRLTVL.

The gene calls are TRBV5-1 and TRBJ1-1; tentative D call: TRBD1 (6 bases). This CDR3 is built from 16 residues. Germline CDR1 SGHRS, CDR2 YFSETQ. The V end lost 0 bases, the J end lost 3 bases, and 15 bases lay between the germline ends. CDR3: CASSLELRTAYTEAFF. In DNA form, the CDR3 reads TGCGCCAGCAGCTTGGAGCTCCGGACAGCTTACACTGAAGCTTTCTTT.

The chain employs TRBV7-2 and TRBJ2-3; no reliable D call. The CDR3 consists of 18 residues. The germline gives CDR1 SGHTA, CDR2 FQGNSA. V lost 0 bases to trimming and J lost 0 bases, with 16 bases between them. This chain's CDR3 is CASSLAPSRLASTDTQYF. The CDR3 DNA is TGTGCCAGCAGCTTAGCCCCTTCCCGTTTAGCTAGCACAGATACGCAGTATTTT.

V usage is TRBV7-9 and J usage is TRBJ1-2; the match to TRBD1 covers 7 bases. Trimming at V came to 4 bases and at J to 8 bases, leaving 10 bases not matched to a gene. The CDR3 runs 14 residues. From germline, CDR1 is SEHNR and CDR2 FQNEAQ (reference sequence). CDR3 nucleotide sequence: TGTGCCAGCAGCTCGCAAACAGGGGAAGAGGGCTACACCTTC. This codes for CASSSQTGEEGYTF.

The chain joins TRBV15 to TRBJ2-1; the D gene is possibly TRBD1 (5 bases). The CDR3 consists of 15 residues. The germline V gene encodes CDR1 LNHNV and CDR2 YYDKDF (reference sequence). V was pared by 1 base and J by 7 bases, with 14 bases between. In DNA, the CDR3 is TGTGCCACCAGCAGAGGTGGGGCAGGGTCGAATGAGCAGTTCTTC. Translating gives CATSRGGAGSNEQFF.

The genes are TRBV7-8 and TRBJ2-6, with 7 bases fitting TRBD1. With 3 bases clipped from V and 0 bases from J, the junction kept 2 bases outside the gene matches. The CDR3 consists of 16 residues. From germline, CDR1 is SGHVS and CDR2 FQNEAQ. CDR3 sequence reads: CASSLAGGSGANVLTF. The CDR3 bases are TGTGCCAGCAGCTTGGCAGGGGGCTCTGGGGCCAACGTCCTGACTTTC. Full variable domain (rest looked up from reference TRBV7-8 and TRBJ2-6): GAGVSQSPRYKVAKRGQDVALRCDPISGHVSLFWYQQALGQGPEFLTYFQNEAQLDKSGLPSDRFFAERPEGSVSTLKIQRTQQEDSAVYLCASSLAGGSGANVLTFGAGSRLTVL.

A single count supports this clone. The chain links TRBV5-1 to TRBJ1-3; 9 positions agree with TRBD1. The CDR3 totals 14 residues. Germline V lookup: CDR1 SGHRS, CDR2 YFSETQ. The junction had 7 bases not matched to a gene; V was cut back by 5 bases and J by 7 bases. The CDR3 loop reads CASRLGQGENTIYF. The CDR3 region has the DNA TGCGCCAGCAGACTGGGACAGGGTGAGAACACCATATATTTT.

This clone has more than one count but fewer than ten. The J gene is TRBJ2-7, the V gene TRBV7-9, with D tentatively TRBD1 (6 bases). The germline V and J ends were trimmed by 2 bases and 2 bases, with 10 bases remaining between them. Germline assignment: CDR1 SEHNR and CDR2 FQNEAQ (reference sequence). The CDR3 is 14 residues long. CDR3 sequence: CASSLYSGAYEQYF. The CDR3 DNA sequence: TGTGCCAGCAGCTTATACTCAGGGGCCTACGAGCAGTACTTC. Full variable domain (rest looked up from reference TRBV7-9 and TRBJ2-7): DTGVSQNPRHKITKRGQNVTFRCDPISEHNRLYWYRQTLGQGPEFLTYFQNEAQLEKSRLLSDRFSAERPKGSFSTLEIQRTEQGDSAMYLCASSLYSGAYEQYFGPGTRLTVT.

This rearrangement joins TRBV9 to TRBJ1-2; TRBD1 aligns across 7 bases. The CDR3 has 15 amino acids. The J segment lost 4 bases and the V segment lost 4 bases, leaving 10 bases of the junction unmatched. The germline gives CDR1 SGDLS, CDR2 YYNGEE. The chain's CDR3 is CASSLSGTAFYGYTF. CDR3 coding DNA: TGTGCCAGCAGCCTGTCCGGGACAGCATTCTATGGCTACACCTTC. The complete variable domain, with remaining parts taken from reference TRBV9 and TRBJ1-2, reads DSGVTQTPKHLITATGQRVTLRCSPRSGDLSVYWYQQSLDQGLQFLIQYYNGEERAKGNILERFSAQQFPDLHSELNLSSLELGDSALYFCASSLSGTAFYGYTFGSGTRLTVV.

J is TRBJ2-5 and V is TRBV19, with D perhaps TRBD2 (5 bases). The germline V gene has CDR1 LNHDA and CDR2 SQIVND (reference sequence). There are 16 residues in the CDR3. V was clipped by 1 base and J by 3 bases, with 15 bases between them. The CDR3 DNA follows: TGTGCCAGTAGTATAGGTGGCGCCTCGGGGAAAGAGACCCAGTACTTC. It translates to CASSIGGASGKETQYF.

This chain links TRBV29-1 with TRBJ1-2; TRBD1 agrees at 9 bases. The trim removed 7 bases at V and 7 bases at J, leaving 13 bases unmatched. CDR1 and CDR2 (germline): SQVTM, ANQGSEA. This CDR3 has 14 amino acids. DNA of the CDR3: TGCAGCGCCACCTCCGGGACAGGGTCTGGTGGCTACACCTTC. Protein product: CSATSGTGSGGYTF.

This rearrangement joins TRBV9 to TRBJ2-3, with D uncertain. The CDR3 extends over 15 amino acids. Germline V gene sequence: CDR1 SGDLS, CDR2 YYNGEE. The V end was cut by 4 bases, the J end by 2 bases, with 14 bases between. The CDR3 loop reads CASSTGLTDTDTQYF. CDR3 bases: TGTGCCAGCAGCACCGGCCTGACTGACACAGATACGCAGTATTTT.

The V gene is TRBV9, the J gene TRBJ2-7; 8 nucleotides match TRBD1. Germline values: CDR1 SGDLS, CDR2 YYNGEE. Trimming took 3 bases from V and 2 from J; bases not matched to a gene: 7. CDR3 length equals 15 residues. In nucleotides, the CDR3 is TGTGCCAGCAGCGCCTCGGGACAGGCAACCTACGAGCAGTACTTC. Translated: CASSASGQATYEQYF.